Below are 10 T cell receptor beta chains sequenced from a single sample in a study of identical twins. Each CDR3 protein gets one entry after TCRdb re-called the 5' RACE reads with MiXCR. Among 450,000 or so distinct CDR3 sequences listed, approximately 25% were seen once. These data are also associated with another study on T cells expressing NK-cell markers.

Sequencing was performed on CD4+ T cells sorted from blood. These receptor sequences come from a woman aged 18-29 years in good health.

This clonotype was observed a handful of times. The chain uses TRBV5-6 and TRBJ2-3; D gene unclear. V lost 4 bases, J lost 6 bases, and 12 bases lay in between. Germline CDR1 is SGHDT and CDR2 is YYEEEE. The CDR3 loop spans 13 amino acids. CDR3 DNA: TGTGCCAGCAGCGCCCCCCTGGTGGATACGCAGTATTTT. It encodes CASSAPLVDTQYF.

The gene calls are TRBV3-1 and TRBJ1-1; tentatively, D is TRBD1 (6 bases). Germline loops: CDR1 LGHDT, CDR2 YNNKEL (reference sequence). The CDR3 totals 15 residues. The germline V and J ends were trimmed by 4 bases and 1 base, with 13 bases remaining between them. The DNA for the CDR3 is TGTGCCAGCAGCCGGGGGCGCTTCCGGAACACTGAAGCTTTCTTT. Translation gives CASSRGRFRNTEAFF.

The chain recombines TRBV9 with TRBJ2-3, with D perhaps matching TRBD2 (6 bases). Trimming removed 4 bases from V and 0 bases from J, with 18 bases in between. Per the germline V gene, CDR1 is SGDLS and CDR2 is YYNGEE. The CDR3 is 17 residues long. The CDR3 spells CASSPRPGVTSTDTQYF. The DNA for the CDR3 is TGTGCCAGCAGCCCCCGCCCGGGGGTCACTAGCACAGATACGCAGTATTTT.

About this clonotype: A junction boundary mismatches the germline segment, possibly from a read error. V usage is TRBV7-7 and J usage is TRBJ2-3; 8 bases match TRBD2. The CDR3 is 14 amino acids. CDR1 is SSHAT, CDR2 FNYEAQ, per germline (reference sequence). CDR3 protein: CASSAGTSADTQYF. The CDR3 DNA reads TGTGCTAGCAGCGCCGGGACTAGTGCAGATACGCAGTATTTT. Supplemented by reference TRBV7-7 and TRBJ2-3, the full variable domain reads GAGVSQSPRYKVTKRGQDVTLRCDPISSHATLYWYQQALGQGPEFLTYFNYEAQPDKSGLPSDRFSAERPEGSISTLTIQRTEQRDSAMYRCASSAGTSADTQYFGPGTRLTVL.

This clonotype was found a few times. The rearrangement joins TRBV29-1 to TRBJ2-7; possible D gene TRBD1, 5 bases. Trimming removed 0 bases at V and 3 bases at J, with 6 bases between. CDR3 length: 12 amino acids. CDR1 SQVTM and CDR2 ANQGSEA come from the germline V gene. In nucleotides, the CDR3 is TGCAGCGTTGAAGACAGGGACTACGAGCAGTACTTC. Translation: CSVEDRDYEQYF.

The sample holds a few counts of this clonotype. The CDR3 region is CASSLENSGGIIIGPIPTGEQFF. The CDR3 DNA sequence: TGTGCCAGCAGTTTGGAAAATTCTGGCGGGATAATAATAGGGCCCATTCCCACAGGGGAGCAGTTCTTC. V usage is TRBV28 and J usage is TRBJ2-1; D possibly uses TRBD1 or TRBD2 (6 bases each). Germline V lookup: CDR1 MDHEN, CDR2 SYDVKM. This CDR3 has 23 amino acids. Deletions cut 3 bases from V and 10 bases from J, with 43 bases between.

J is TRBJ2-3 and V is TRBV5-1; D is possibly TRBD2 (7 bases). The germline V and J ends were trimmed by 3 bases and 2 bases, with 22 bases remaining between them. The CDR3 runs to 18 residues. Germline V gene data show CDR1 as SGHRS and CDR2 as YFSETQ. This CDR3 is CASSSQAHGGLPTDTQYF. CDR3 DNA: TGCGCCAGCAGCTCCCAAGCCCACGGGGGGCTACCCACAGATACGCAGTATTTT.

This clonotype has just a few counts. The V gene is TRBV7-9, the J gene TRBJ1-6, with D unclear. The CDR3 consists of 14 residues. CDR1 and CDR2 from the germline V gene are SEHNR and FQNEAQ (reference sequence). With 4 bases removed from V and 7 bases from J, the gap between germline ends came to 11 bases. CDR3 region: CASSSSQVNSPLHF. For the CDR3, the DNA is TGTGCCAGCAGCTCTTCGCAGGTGAATTCACCCCTCCACTTT. Together with reference TRBV7-9 and TRBJ1-6, the CDR3 gives the full variable domain: DTGVSQNPRHKITKRGQNVTFRCDPISEHNRLYWYRQTLGQGPEFLTYFQNEAQLEKSRLLSDRFSAERPKGSFSTLEIQRTEQGDSAMYLCASSSSQVNSPLHFGNGTRLTVT.

This clonotype was detected many times. The gene calls are TRBV6-6 and TRBJ2-7; TRBD1 might be the D (6 bases). Germline V lookup: CDR1 MNHNY, CDR2 SVGAGI (reference sequence). Trimming took 2 bases from V and 4 from J, leaving 9 bases between them. The CDR3 contains 13 residues. In nucleotides, the CDR3 is TGTGCCAGCAGTTACCTGACAGGTTACGAGCAGTACTTC. Translated, it gives CASSYLTGYEQYF.

In this sample, this clonotype turned up a few times. The genes are TRBV5-5 and TRBJ1-4, with 7 bases that match TRBD1. J lost 2 bases, V lost 4 bases, and 11 bases had no gene match. From germline, CDR1 is SGHKS and CDR2 YYEKEE (reference sequence). The CDR3 length is 17 residues. In DNA, the CDR3 is TGTGCCAGCAGCCGCTACCCCTGGGACAGCACTAATGAAAAACTGTTTTTT. As protein: CASSRYPWDSTNEKLFF.